A selection of T cell receptor beta chains follows, all from one sample in a study of T cell responses to AZD1222 COVID-19 vaccine. The method was immunoSEQ multiplex PCR; TCRdb's version includes in-frame clones alone and lacks a portion of them. The table records about 130,000 clones, around 84% of them present only once. Sequences were derived from peripheral blood, sampled on day 0 of AZD1222 vaccination. All receptors derive from an adult in good health. Each CDR3 is given with its conserved first and last residue. The D gene is left open where the match is weak. Some rows mark clone size as missing; the rest say once, few, many or name a class of expanded clone.

J	V	length	size	D	DNA	CDR3
TRBJ1-5	TRBV3-1/TRBV3-2	16	many	TRBD1	TGTGCCAGCAGCCAAGATAACCAGGGGGGCAATCAGCCCCAGCATTTT	CASSQDNQGGNQPQHF
TRBJ2-2	TRBV7-9	16	.	.	TGTGCCAGCAGCACCCCCGGGTCCAACGTTGGCGGGGAGCTGTTTTTT	CASSTPGSNVGGELFF
TRBJ2-3	TRBV4-1	16	.	TRBD2	TGCGCCAGCAGCCGAGCCGGACTAGCGGAGACAGATACGCAGTATTTT	CASSRAGLAETDTQYF
TRBJ2-5	TRBV7-3	14	.	.	TGTGCCAGCAGCCCTTCCCGGGGTCAAGAGACCCAGTACTTC	CASSPSRGQETQYF
TRBJ1-1	TRBV24-1	13	.	.	TGTGCCACCAGGAACAGCGCTAACACTGAAGCTTTCTTT	CATRNSANTEAFF
TRBJ2-2	TRBV6-4	16	.	TRBD2	TGTGCCAGCAGTGACTCTGGCGGGGGGACCACCGGGGAGCTGTTTTTT	CASSDSGGGTTGELFF
TRBJ2-3	TRBV3-1/TRBV3-2	18	.	TRBD2	TGTGCCAGTAAACTTGGACTAGCAGACCTCCTCGGCACAGATACGCAGTATTTT	CASKLGLADLLGTDTQYF
TRBJ1-3	TRBV28	15	.	.	TGTGCCAGCAGGGTTGAGGGTTACTCTGGAAACACCATATATTTT	CASRVEGYSGNTIYF
TRBJ2-5	TRBV5-1	16	.	.	TGCGCCAGCAGCTTGGATGGTCTAGGGAAACAAGAGACCCAGTACTTC	CASSLDGLGKQETQYF
TRBJ2-5	TRBV7-9	16	.	TRBD2	TGTGCCAGCGTTAAACTACGGACTAGCGGGAGGGAGACCCAGTACTTC	CASVKLRTSGRETQYF
TRBJ1-1	TRBV2	16	.	TRBD1	TGTGCCAGTAGCCAAAGGGGACAGGGATTGTGGACTGAAGCTTTCTTT	CASSQRGQGLWTEAFF
TRBJ2-4	TRBV4-3	16	once	.	TGCGCCAGCAGCCGTATTGGGACCGGGGCCAAAAACATTCAGTACTTC	CASSRIGTGAKNIQYF
TRBJ1-1	TRBV25-1	14	once	.	TGTGCCAGTTCCCAGGGGAATATGAACACTGAAGCTTTCTTT	CASSQGNMNTEAFF
TRBJ1-1	TRBV3-1/TRBV3-2	11	.	.	TGTGCCAGCAGCCGACCGGGAGAAGCTTTCTTT	CASSRPGEAFF
TRBJ1-6	TRBV2	14	.	.	TGTGCCAGCACGTTTACGGCGGATAATTCACCCCTCCACTTT	CASTFTADNSPLHF
TRBJ2-2	TRBV5-4	14	.	.	TGTGCCAGCAGCTTGGATCCGAACACCGGGGAGCTGTTTTTT	CASSLDPNTGELFF
TRBJ1-2	TRBV10-3	14	.	TRBD1	TGTGCCATCAGTGAGGACAGGGCCACTGGTGGCTACACCTTC	CAISEDRATGGYTF
TRBJ1-2	TRBV11-2	16	.	.	TGTGCCAGCAGCTTTAGTGGGGCCGGGCAGTACTATGGCTACACCTTC	CASSFSGAGQYYGYTF
TRBJ2-7	TRBV27	15	.	.	TGTGCCAGCAGTTTAGATTTTGGACAGTCCCACGAGCAGTACTTC	CASSLDFGQSHEQYF
TRBJ2-5	TRBV20-1	12	.	.	TGCAGTGCTAGTCCGTCGTCCGGGGCCCAGTACTTC	CSASPSSGAQYF
TRBJ1-2	TRBV12-5	20	.	TRBD1	TGTGCTAGTGGTTTGGTAACCGCCCGGGACAGGGTGACGGTGGGCTATGGCTACACCTTC	CASGLVTARDRVTVGYGYTF
TRBJ1-5	TRBV12-3/TRBV12-4	12	.	.	TGTGCCAGCAGTTTGGGGGATCAGCCCCAGCATTTT	CASSLGDQPQHF
TRBJ1-5	TRBV28	9	.	.	TGTGCCTCCGGTTTTCCCCAGCATTTT	CASGFPQHF
TRBJ1-3	TRBV5-1	15	.	.	TGCGCCAGCAGCCGGGACACAGGCTTCGGAAACACCATATATTTT	CASSRDTGFGNTIYF
TRBJ2-2	TRBV27	15	.	.	TGTGCCAGCAGTTTGAACAGGGCGGACACCGGGGAGCTGTTTTTT	CASSLNRADTGELFF
TRBJ2-2	TRBV5-1	14	.	TRBD1	TGCGCCAGCAGTTTTGGGACAGGGTCCGGGGAGCTGTTTTTT	CASSFGTGSGELFF
TRBJ1-2	TRBV5-1	14	.	TRBD1	TGCGCCAGCAGCTTTCGGACAGGGGATTATGGCTACACCTTC	CASSFRTGDYGYTF
TRBJ2-1	TRBV4-3	17	.	.	TGCGCCAGCAGCCAAGTTGGGGCTCCTAGCTCCTACAATGAGCAGTTCTTC	CASSQVGAPSSYNEQFF
TRBJ1-3	TRBV30	13	.	.	TGTGCCTGGAAAAGGGGGGCGGGAAACACCATATATTTT	CAWKRGAGNTIYF
TRBJ1-5	TRBV29-1	17	.	.	TGCAGCGTTGAAGCCGCGGACAAGAGATATAGCAATCAGCCCCAGCATTTT	CSVEAADKRYSNQPQHF
TRBJ2-1	TRBV10-2	16	.	TRBD2	TGCGCCAGCAGTGCCCATGAGGGACTAGCGGGAGTTGAGCAGTTCTTC	CASSAHEGLAGVEQFF
TRBJ2-7	TRBV5-6	15	.	TRBD1	TGTGCCAGCAGCTTGGCTGGACAGGGGGTCTACGAGCAGTACTTC	CASSLAGQGVYEQYF
TRBJ2-6	TRBV30	15	once	TRBD1	TGTGCCTTGGGACAGGGTAGTTCTGGGGCCAACGTCCTGACTTTC	CALGQGSSGANVLTF
TRBJ2-3	TRBV28	18	.	.	TGTGCCAGCACCCGAAGGGGGTACAGGGCTACTAGCACAGATACGCAGTATTTT	CASTRRGYRATSTDTQYF
TRBJ1-4	TRBV19	13	.	.	TGTGCCAGTAGAGTAGGCCAGAATGAAAAACTGTTTTTT	CASRVGQNEKLFF
TRBJ2-7	TRBV5-1	14	.	TRBD1	TGCGCCAGCAGACTCGGGACAGACGCCTACGAGCAGTACTTC	CASRLGTDAYEQYF
TRBJ2-7	TRBV19	16	.	TRBD1	TGTGCCAGTAGTATAGATCTTTGGACAGGGGGGTACGAGCAGTACTTC	CASSIDLWTGGYEQYF
TRBJ1-1	TRBV7-8	14	.	.	TGTGCCAGCAGCCGAACAGGGATGAACACTGAAGCTTTCTTT	CASSRTGMNTEAFF
TRBJ2-7	TRBV19	15	few	TRBD1	TGTGCCAGTAGTGCCCGGACAGGGGGGAACTACGAGCAGTACTTC	CASSARTGGNYEQYF
TRBJ1-2	TRBV5-4	17	.	.	TGTGCCAGCAGCTTGGGAGGGGCAGGTAAAGCCGTCTATGGCTACACCTTC	CASSLGGAGKAVYGYTF
TRBJ1-4	TRBV2	16	.	.	TGTGCCAGCCGTGCGCGCGCGGTGTCAGGAAATGAAAAACTGTTTTTT	CASRARAVSGNEKLFF
TRBJ2-3	TRBV9	16	once	TRBD2	TGTGCCAGCAGCGGGACTAGCGGGAGAGGCACAGATACGCAGTATTTT	CASSGTSGRGTDTQYF
TRBJ2-7	TRBV28	10	.	.	TGTGCCAGCGGGGTCTACGAGCAGTACTTC	CASGVYEQYF
TRBJ1-6	TRBV6-5	12	.	.	TGTGCCAGCAGATCCCCGGGGGAGACCCTCCACTTT	CASRSPGETLHF
TRBJ2-7	TRBV4-2	15	.	TRBD2	TGTGCCAGCAGCCAAGAGGATAGCGGGAGCAACGAGCAGTACTTC	CASSQEDSGSNEQYF
TRBJ1-5	TRBV5-1	13	.	.	TGCGCCAGCAGCCCCTTAAGCAATCAGCCCCAGCATTTT	CASSPLSNQPQHF
TRBJ1-4	TRBV23-1	15	.	.	TGCGCCAGCAGTCAATCCTACAGTGATAATGAAAAACTGTTTTTT	CASSQSYSDNEKLFF
TRBJ1-1	TRBV19	16	.	.	TGTGCCAGTACCTTGCATGACGGCCGCGTCAGGTCTGAAGCTTTCTTT	CASTLHDGRVRSEAFF
TRBJ2-1	TRBV6-5	15	.	TRBD1	TGTGCCAGCAGCCCAATGGACAGGTTCTACAATGAGCAGTTCTTC	CASSPMDRFYNEQFF
TRBJ1-3	TRBV19	12	.	TRBD1	TGTGCCAGCAAGGGACAGGGAAGGACCATATATTTT	CASKGQGRTIYF
TRBJ2-1	TRBV19	16	once	TRBD1	TGTGCCAGTAGTATAGGACAGGGTGCCTCCTACAATGAGCAGTTCTTC	CASSIGQGASYNEQFF
TRBJ2-1	TRBV19	14	.	.	TGTGCCAGTAGTATAGCGGAATCCTACAATGAGCAGTTCTTC	CASSIAESYNEQFF
TRBJ1-2	TRBV25-1	14	.	.	TGTGCCAGCAGTTCCCTGACGGGCCTTTATGGCTACACCTTC	CASSSLTGLYGYTF